The text below deals with one TCR beta chain. The antigen is unknown. The source of the sample is a study of T-cell memory formation after mild COVID-19. Across the study: The TCR clusters were mostly specific to one donor.

Germline V lookup: CDR1 SEHNR, CDR2 FQNEAQ (reference sequence). The CDR3 is 15 amino acids. Trimming removed 5 bases at V and 0 bases at J, with 12 bases between. Study-level results: Clones shrinking from day 15 to 85 showed even CD4/CD8 mixes; later expanders tilted CD4+.

The TCR alpha and TCR beta cDNA libraries, bearing sample barcodes and UMIs, were generated by 5'RACE using constant-segment primers. TCRdb analysed the 5' RACE reads with MiXCR anew, one entry per CDR3 protein. The sample has about 120,000 distinct CDR3 sequences; about a fifth are singletons. This sequence was found in a man between 18 and 35 years old who had mild COVID-19 (a few samples of this study predate the infection). Cell type and time point are not known. The sequencing input was PBMCs or a T cell subset sorted from them (not recorded which). The V call is TRBV7-9, the J call TRBJ2-3; D is undetermined. CDR3 nucleotide sequence: TGTGCCAGCAGCACCGGATCAACTAGCACAGATACGCAGTATTTT. Translating gives CASSTGSTSTDTQYF.